This T cell receptor (beta chain) derives from a study of beta chain features in type 1 diabetes. Study-wide results and limits: Type 1 diabetes patients had TCRB CDR3s that were shorter (moderately but significantly so) in all four CD4+ subsets.

Purity above 95% was achieved in all sorted populations. Germline values: CDR1 MGHDK, CDR2 SYGVNS. The CDR3 totals 14 residues. The V segment lost 5 bases and the J segment 2 bases; nucleotides outside the gene matches: 5. Every isolated RNA sample was fully reverse transcribed, so sequencing captured expressed TCRB transcripts. Naive, central memory and regulatory T cell samples came to a mean of about 3.9 million reads. Profiled with immunoSEQ multiplex PCR; TCRdb holds only in-frame clones, not every one. The sample lists about 140,000 clones; roughly 10% were seen once. This clone was seen only a few times. What it binds is not known.

V and J are TRBV25-1 and TRBJ1-1; TRBD1 aligns across 7 bases. The sequencing input was central memory CD4+ T cells from blood. The source of this sequence is a woman in her forties in good health. The CDR3 spells CASSRGQVNTEAFF. The CDR3 region has the DNA TGTGCCAGCAGTCGAGGACAGGTTAACACTGAAGCTTTCTTT.